These 12 T cell receptor beta chains were sequenced from one sample in a study of CD8+CD57+ T cells in acquired aplastic anemia. The study profiled TCR beta VDJ and CDR3 using genomic DNA as template. MiXCR was run by TCRdb on the reads, yielding one entry per CDR3 protein. The sample lists 42,000 or so distinct CDR3 sequences, approximately 67% occurring once. The sequencing input was sorted CD4+, CD8+, or CD8+CD57+ T cells (not recorded which) from PBMCs. These receptor sequences come from a human donor in good health, serving as a control.

In its sample, this clonotype was seen once. V and J are TRBV10-3 and TRBJ1-4, with D perhaps matching TRBD1 (6 bases). Trimming shortened V by 0 bases and J by 1 base, and 9 bases separated the two germline ends. The CDR3 is 16 amino acids. Looked up from germline, CDR1 is ENHRY and CDR2 is SYGVKD. This CDR3 is CAISESAGVTNEKLFF. The CDR3 DNA is TGTGCCATCAGTGAGTCTGCAGGGGTAACTAATGAAAAACTGTTTTTT.

There are many counts of this clonotype. A much larger clone differs from this one at a single base, so this may be a read error. This sequence joins TRBV7-3 and TRBJ2-1; D is perhaps TRBD2 (7 bases). The germline CDR1 and CDR2 sequences are SGHTA and FQGTGA. The CDR3 spans 15 residues. The CDR3 region has the DNA TGTGCCAGCAGCTTGGGGGGGGCGACCTACAATGGGCAGTTCTTC. This codes for CASSLGGATYNGQFF.

The chain joins TRBV29-1 to TRBJ2-7; 8 positions agree with TRBD1. CDR1 and CDR2 (germline): SQVTM, ANQGSEA. The CDR3 consists of 15 residues. V lost 2 bases, J lost 8 bases, and 14 bases stayed unmatched. CDR3 region: CSVEPKVAGGAKQYF. CDR3 DNA: TGCAGCGTTGAACCAAAGGTGGCAGGGGGCGCGAAGCAGTACTTC.

As for this clonotype: This may stem from a read error, because a much larger clone lies one nucleotide away. This chain links TRBV24-1 with TRBJ2-7; the D gene is possibly TRBD1 (6 bases). This CDR3 comprises 14 residues. From germline, CDR1 is KGHDR and CDR2 SFDVKD. The CDR3 loop is CATSAWGPGYEQHF. The CDR3 region has the DNA TGTGCCACCAGTGCCTGGGGGCCAGGCTACGAGCAGCACTTC.

The genes are TRBV24-1 and TRBJ2-3; D uncertain. The CDR3 covers 15 residues. Trimming shortened V by 7 bases and J by 2 bases, and 15 bases separated the two germline ends. Germline assignment: CDR1 KGHDR and CDR2 SFDVKD. The CDR3 spells CATRSNRAATDTQYF. CDR3 nucleotides: TGTGCCACCAGGTCAAACCGGGCCGCCACAGATACGCAGTATTTT.

This clonotype came up many times. The chain has TRBV24-1 and TRBJ2-7, with a tentative D call TRBD1 (6 bases). The CDR3 consists of 14 residues. Trimming shortened V by 5 bases and J by 3 bases, and 13 bases separated the two germline ends. Germline loops: CDR1 KGHDR, CDR2 SFDVKD. CDR3 sequence: CATSAWGPGYEQYF. For the CDR3, the DNA is TGTGCCACCAGTGCCTGGGGGCCAGGCTACGAGCAGTACTTC.

V and J are TRBV20-1 and TRBJ2-3; no clear D. V lost 7 bases and J 2 bases, leaving 10 bases between the germline ends. The V gene's germline CDR1 is DFQATT and CDR2 SNEGSKA (reference sequence). The CDR3 loop spans 12 amino acids. DNA for the CDR3: TGCAGTGATCGAGACAACACAGATACGCAGTATTTT. Translating it yields CSDRDNTDTQYF.

About this clonotype itself: This CDR3 fails to terminate in the conserved phenylalanine or tryptophan, so it likely reflects a read error. The genes are TRBV11-2 and TRBJ1-6; D not certain. This CDR3 region has 14 residues. The germline V gene encodes CDR1 SGHAT and CDR2 FQNNGV. The V end lost 6 bases, the J end lost 0 bases, and 6 bases lay between the germline ends. The CDR3 region has the DNA TGTGCCAGCAGTGGAGCCTCCTATAATTCACCCCTCCACTCT. Its protein is CASSGASYNSPLHS.

As regards this clonotype: At one end, the junction sequence differs from germline, possibly due to a read error. V usage is TRBV24-1 and J usage is TRBJ2-1; no definite D call. The CDR3 covers 14 residues. Per the germline V gene, CDR1 is KGHDR and CDR2 is SFDVKD. The CDR3 loop is CATSESYRDNEQFF. The CDR3 DNA is TGTGCCACCAGTGAGTCATACAGAGACAATGAACAGTTCTTC.

On this clonotype: One end of the junction does not line up with germline, which may come from a read error. V gene TRBV7-2 combines with J gene TRBJ1-2, with D tentatively TRBD1 (5 bases). Germline CDR1 is SGHTA and CDR2 is FQGNSA. The CDR3 sequence is 14 residues long. The CDR3 loop is CARRLNSREGGYTF. As DNA, the CDR3 is TGTGCCCGCAGGCTCAACAGCAGGGAGGGTGGCTACACCTTC.

The J gene is TRBJ2-7, the V gene TRBV20-1, with 8 bases fitting TRBD1. V shed 3 bases, J shed 5 bases, and the junction held 6 bases outside the gene matches. Germline loops: CDR1 DFQATT, CDR2 SNEGSKA (reference sequence). The length of the CDR3 is 13 residues. The CDR3 coding sequence is TGCAGTGCTAGTTGGACAGGGAGGAACGAGCAGTACTTC. This encodes CSASWTGRNEQYF.

Many counts were recorded for this clonotype. J is TRBJ1-1 and V is TRBV12-5, with D unresolved. The germline V and J ends were trimmed by 8 bases and 1 base, with 14 bases remaining between them. Germline V CDR1 and CDR2: LGHNT, FRNRAP. The CDR3 sequence is 14 residues long. This CDR3 is CASSLGRQNTEAFF. The CDR3 DNA follows: TGTGCTAGTTCATTGGGCAGGCAGAACACTGAAGCTTTCTTT.